This T cell receptor (beta chain) is drawn from a study of T-cell memory formation after mild COVID-19. Overall study context: The study found TCR clusters largely donor specific.

CDR3 length equals 14 residues. CDR1 is SQVTM, CDR2 ANQGSEA, per germline. Trimming cost V 1 base and J 5 bases, with 12 bases left between them. Study findings and constraints: Nothing confirmed that second-wave clones peaking on day 37 were specific for SARS-CoV-2. The finding that pre-infection memory included some responding clones suggested that cross-reactive memory joined.

5'RACE with constant-segment primers yielded barcoded, UMI-tagged TCR alpha and TCR beta cDNA libraries. TCRdb re-called the 5' RACE reads with MiXCR, one entry per CDR3 protein. This table holds 280,000 or so distinct CDR3 sequences, 8.2% found once. This clonotype was seen more than once but under ten times. Its matching antigen is unknown. This sequence joins TRBV29-1 and TRBJ2-1, with a tentative D call TRBD1 (7 bases). Sequencing was carried out using PBMCs or a T cell subset sorted from them (not recorded which). This clonotype originated in a young man who had mild COVID-19 (a few samples of this study predate the infection). Cell type and time point are not known. CDR3 sequence (DNA): TGCAGCGTTGAAGTAGCAGGGGGGAACAATGAGCAGTTCTTC. It yields the protein CSVEVAGGNNEQFF.